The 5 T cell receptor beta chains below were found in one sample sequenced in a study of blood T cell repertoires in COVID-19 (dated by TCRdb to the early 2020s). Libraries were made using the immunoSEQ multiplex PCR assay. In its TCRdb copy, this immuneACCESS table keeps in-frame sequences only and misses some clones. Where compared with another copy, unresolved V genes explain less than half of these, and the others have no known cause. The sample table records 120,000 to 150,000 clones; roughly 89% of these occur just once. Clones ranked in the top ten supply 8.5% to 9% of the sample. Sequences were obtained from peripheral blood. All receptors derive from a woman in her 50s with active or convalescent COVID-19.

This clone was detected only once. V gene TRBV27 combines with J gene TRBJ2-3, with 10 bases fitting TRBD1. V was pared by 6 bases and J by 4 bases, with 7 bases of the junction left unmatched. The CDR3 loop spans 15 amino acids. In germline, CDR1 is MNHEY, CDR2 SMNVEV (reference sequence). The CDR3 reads CASRTRGTGADTQYF. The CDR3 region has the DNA TGTGCCAGCAGGACTCGAGGGACAGGGGCAGATACGCAGTATTTT.

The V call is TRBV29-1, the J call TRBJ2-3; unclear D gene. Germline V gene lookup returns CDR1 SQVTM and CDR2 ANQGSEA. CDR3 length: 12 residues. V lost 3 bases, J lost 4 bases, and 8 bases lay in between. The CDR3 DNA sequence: TGCAGCGTTGATAGAGTCTCAGATACGCAGTATTTT. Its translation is CSVDRVSDTQYF.

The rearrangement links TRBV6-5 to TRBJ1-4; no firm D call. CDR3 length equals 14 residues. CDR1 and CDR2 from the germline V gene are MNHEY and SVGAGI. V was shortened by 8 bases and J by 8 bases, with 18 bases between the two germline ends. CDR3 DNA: TGTGCCAGCGGACCTTTTAGCGGTAGGGAAAAACTGTTTTTT. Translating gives CASGPFSGREKLFF.

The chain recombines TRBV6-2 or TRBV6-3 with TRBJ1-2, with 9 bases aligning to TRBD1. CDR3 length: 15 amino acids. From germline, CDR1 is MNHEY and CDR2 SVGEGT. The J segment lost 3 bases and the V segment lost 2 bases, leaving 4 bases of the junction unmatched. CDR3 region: CASSYGDRDYYGYTF. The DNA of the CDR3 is TGTGCCAGCAGTTACGGGGACAGGGACTACTATGGCTACACCTTC.

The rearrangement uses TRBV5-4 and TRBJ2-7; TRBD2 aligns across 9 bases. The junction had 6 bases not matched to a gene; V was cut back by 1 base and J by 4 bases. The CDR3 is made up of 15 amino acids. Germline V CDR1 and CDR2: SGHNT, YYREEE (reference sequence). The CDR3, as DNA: TGTGCCAGCAGCTTGCCTGCGGGGGGGCGATACGAGCAGTACTTC. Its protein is CASSLPAGGRYEQYF.